This T cell receptor (beta chain) originates from a study of T cell responses to AZD1222 COVID-19 vaccine. Some clones are missing from TCRdb's copy, which holds only in-frame ones; the method was immunoSEQ multiplex PCR. In the table there are approximately 180,000 clones, around 90% of which are singletons. V trimming: 4 bases; J trimming: 4 bases; junction bases outside the gene matches: 9. Looked up from germline, CDR1 is SGHTS and CDR2 is YDEGEE. The CDR3 has 17 residues. Overall study results and limits: There were mostly white British donors and more females than males, and clonal diversity was possibly underestimated. Sampling that yielded the repertoires occurred only after the peak T cell response.

On this clone itself: Its antigen is as yet unknown.

This chain joins TRBV5-8 and TRBJ2-7, with 15 bases lining up with TRBD2. The input for sequencing was peripheral blood, taken on day 0 of AZD1222 vaccination. This TCR came from an adult in good health. In DNA form, the CDR3 reads TGTGCCAGCAGCCCTACGGGACTAGCGGGAGGTCTATACGAGCAGTACTTC. Its protein product is CASSPTGLAGGLYEQYF.